Below are 30 T cell receptor beta chains sequenced from a single sample in a study of T cell responses to AZD1222 COVID-19 vaccine. Profiling relied on immunoSEQ multiplex PCR, and the TCRdb table lists in-frame clones only, not all of them. The table lists approximately 140,000 clones, 80% to 95% of them singletons, with roughly 3.2% in the top ten. The sample was peripheral blood, taken 28 days after the second AZD1222 dose. The source of these receptors is an adult who received the AZD1222 COVID-19 vaccine.

The V gene is TRBV29-1, the J gene TRBJ2-1; TRBD2 is a possible D gene (6 bases). This CDR3 spans 15 amino acids. Germline CDR1 and CDR2: SQVTM and ANQGSEA. Trimming took off 6 bases at V and 9 bases at J, with 24 bases between the two ends. This CDR3 is CSVHKAGPALGEQFF. The CDR3 DNA sequence: TGCAGCGTCCATAAGGCGGGGCCTGCTTTAGGTGAGCAGTTCTTC.

CDR3 amino acids: CASSKNRTPYNEQFF. The CDR3 nucleotides read TGTGCCAGTAGTAAGAACAGGACCCCCTACAATGAGCAGTTCTTC. The V gene is TRBV19, the J gene TRBJ2-1; D is perhaps TRBD1 (5 bases). There are 15 residues in the CDR3. Germline V gives CDR1 LNHDA, CDR2 SQIVND (reference sequence). Trimming took 4 bases from V and 2 from J, leaving 12 bases between them. The whole variable domain, remainder taken from reference TRBV19 and TRBJ2-1, is DGGITQSPKYLFRKEGQNVTLSCEQNLNHDAMYWYRQDPGQGLRLIYYSQIVNDFQKGDIAEGYSVSREKKESFPLTVTSAQKNPTAFYLCASSKNRTPYNEQFFGPGTRLTVL.

The chain is built from TRBV5-1 and TRBJ1-1; the D is unclear. The V end was cut by 1 base, the J end by 2 bases, with 15 bases between. This CDR3 is built from 16 residues. Germline-derived CDR1 and CDR2 are SGHRS and YFSETQ. CDR3 sequence (DNA): TGCGCCAGCAGCTTGATCCAGTCCGGGCCCAACACTGAAGCTTTCTTT. It is translated as CASSLIQSGPNTEAFF.

The chain has TRBV12-5 and TRBJ1-5; tentative D call: TRBD1 (6 bases). V was trimmed by 0 bases and J by 4 bases, leaving 7 bases between them. The CDR3 has 14 residues. CDR1 and CDR2 from the germline V gene are LGHNT and FRNRAP. The DNA for the CDR3 is TGTGCTAGTGGTTTGGTTAGGGGGAATCAGCCCCAGCATTTT. Protein sequence: CASGLVRGNQPQHF.

This chain uses TRBV10-2 with TRBJ2-1, with TRBD2 as a possible D gene (5 bases). The CDR3 covers 13 residues. CDR1 and CDR2 from the germline V gene are WSHSY and SAAADI. Trimming cost V 6 bases and J 1 base, with 7 bases left between them. CDR3 DNA: TGCGCCAGCAGGGACTTATCCTACAATGAGCAGTTCTTC. Translating it yields CASRDLSYNEQFF.

The V gene is TRBV5-1, the J gene TRBJ2-7; D is possibly TRBD2 (6 bases). The V and J ends lost 6 bases and 3 bases respectively, with 13 bases between them. This CDR3 comprises 13 residues. Germline CDR1 and CDR2: SGHRS and YFSETQ. The CDR3 coding sequence is TGCGCCAGCAAGCAGGAGGGGATCTACGAGCAGTACTTC. It yields the protein CASKQEGIYEQYF.

The chain employs TRBV18 and TRBJ1-1, with D tentatively TRBD1 (6 bases). The CDR3 sequence is 17 residues long. V was cut by 4 bases and J by 0 bases, with 18 bases left in between. In germline, CDR1 is KGHSH, CDR2 LQKENI. The CDR3 nucleotides read TGTGCCAGCTCACTGCGCCCAGGGGTCGCCCTGAACACTGAAGCTTTCTTT. Residues: CASSLRPGVALNTEAFF.

V is TRBV6-5 and J is TRBJ2-1, with a possible D match to TRBD2 (6 bases). The V end was cut by 1 base, the J end by 9 bases, with 10 bases between. Germline V gene data show CDR1 as MNHEY and CDR2 as SVGAGI. The CDR3 is 13 residues long. The CDR3 is CASSYYIGSEQFF. The CDR3 bases are TGTGCCAGCAGTTACTACATCGGGAGTGAGCAGTTCTTC.

This sequence joins TRBV12-3 or TRBV12-4 and TRBJ2-5; D not certain. Trimming pared 3 bases from V and 5 bases from J, leaving 10 bases between. The CDR3 is 13 residues long. CDR3 in DNA: TGTGCCAGCAGTTTTACCCCCCCCGAGACCCAGTACTTC. Translating gives CASSFTPPETQYF.

The CDR3 bases are TGCGCCAGCAGACGGACTAGCGGGAGTAACACCGGGGAGCTGTTTTTT. Its protein is CASRRTSGSNTGELFF. The chain couples TRBV5-1 to TRBJ2-2; 13 bases map to TRBD2. This CDR3 is built from 16 residues. V lost 5 bases, J lost 2 bases, and 3 bases stayed unmatched. Germline V gene lookup returns CDR1 SGHRS and CDR2 YFSETQ.

The gene calls are TRBV19 and TRBJ2-7; 7 bases agree with TRBD1. The germline gives CDR1 LNHDA, CDR2 SQIVND (reference sequence). V shed 7 bases, J shed 2 bases, and the junction held 14 bases outside the gene matches. CDR3 length equals 16 residues. CDR3 sequence reads: CASKRSTGTAAYEQYF. In DNA form, the CDR3 reads TGTGCCAGTAAGAGAAGCACCGGGACAGCGGCCTACGAGCAGTACTTC.

The CDR3 DNA follows: TGTGCCAGCAGCTTAGAGAAGGGGTTGAGGCTGGAGCCCCAGCATTTT. This encodes CASSLEKGLRLEPQHF. The chain links TRBV7-2 to TRBJ1-5; the D gene is possibly TRBD1 (5 bases). The length of the CDR3 is 16 residues. Trimming removed 1 base at V and 8 bases at J, with 18 bases between. Germline loops: CDR1 SGHTA, CDR2 FQGNSA.

V gene TRBV7-8 combines with J gene TRBJ1-2, with 8 bases aligning to TRBD1. The junction had 8 bases not matched to a gene; V was cut back by 5 bases and J by 6 bases. The CDR3 sequence is 14 residues long. CDR1 is SGHVS, CDR2 FQNEAQ, per germline. The CDR3 DNA follows: TGTGCCAGCAGCGTGGACAGGGTAATCAATGGCTACACCTTC. Its translation: CASSVDRVINGYTF.

The chain joins TRBV2 to TRBJ1-4; D is undetermined. The germline gives CDR1 SNHLY, CDR2 FYNNEI. Trimming took 3 bases from V and 0 from J, leaving 8 bases between them. This CDR3 region has 15 residues. CDR3 coding DNA: TGTGCCAGCAGTGATTGGAGTGCAACTAATGAAAAACTGTTTTTT. Translated: CASSDWSATNEKLFF.

V and J are TRBV19 and TRBJ2-3; no reliable D call. The CDR3 is 13 amino acids. Looked up from germline, CDR1 is LNHDA and CDR2 is SQIVND (reference sequence). The V end was cut by 3 bases, the J end by 2 bases, with 6 bases between. This CDR3 reads CASSMGPTDTQYF. Written as DNA, the CDR3 is TGTGCCAGTAGTATGGGTCCCACAGATACGCAGTATTTT.

The chain combines TRBV12-3 or TRBV12-4 with TRBJ2-1, with 7 bases identical to TRBD1. The length of the CDR3 is 13 residues. V shed 5 bases, J shed 6 bases, and the junction held 4 bases outside the gene matches. CDR3 nucleotides: TGTGCCAGCAGTGGGCCAGGGGGCAATGAGCAGTTCTTC. Translating gives CASSGPGGNEQFF.

This clone has only one observation. CDR3 coding DNA: TGTGCCAGCAGCTTAGCGGTTGGACCAGATACGCAGTATTTT. Translating it yields CASSLAVGPDTQYF. The chain couples TRBV7-9 to TRBJ2-3; the D is unclear. Trimming took 0 bases from V and 4 from J, leaving 8 bases between them. The CDR3 extends over 14 amino acids. Germline V lookup: CDR1 SEHNR, CDR2 FQNEAQ (reference sequence).

This chain links TRBV10-3 with TRBJ1-2; TRBD1 matches 10 bases. Looked up from germline, CDR1 is ENHRY and CDR2 is SYGVKD. CDR3 length equals 15 residues. V lost 1 base to trimming and J lost 7 bases; unmatched junction nucleotides: 6. The CDR3 bases are TGTGCCATCAGTGAGTTCGACAGGGGGCGAGGTGGCTACACCTTC. This translates into CAISEFDRGRGGYTF.

The chain links TRBV27 to TRBJ1-4; 11 nucleotides match TRBD1. With 4 bases clipped from V and 10 bases from J, the junction kept 5 bases outside the gene matches. The CDR3 is 14 residues long. In germline, CDR1 is MNHEY, CDR2 SMNVEV (reference sequence). The CDR3 here is CASSSGTGGPKLFF. The CDR3, as DNA: TGTGCCAGCAGTTCCGGGACAGGGGGTCCAAAACTGTTTTTT. Full variable domain (rest looked up from reference TRBV27 and TRBJ1-4): EAQVTQNPRYLITVTGKKLTVTCSQNMNHEYMSWYRQDPGLGLRQIYYSMNVEVTDKGDVPEGYKVSRKEKRNFPLILESPSPNQTSLYFCASSSGTGGPKLFFGSGTQLSVL.

The chain carries TRBV3-1 (or the pseudogene TRBV3-2) and TRBJ2-7; unclear D gene. Germline loops: CDR1 LGHDT, CDR2 YNNKEL (reference sequence). The CDR3 runs to 13 residues. Between the trimmed V and J ends, which lost 4 bases and 4 bases, there was a span of 11 bases. CDR3 protein: CASSPELRYEQYF. CDR3 nucleotides: TGTGCCAGCAGCCCTGAGTTGAGATACGAGCAGTACTTC.

The chain carries TRBV10-2 and TRBJ1-1; maybe TRBD1 (5 bases). Trimming shortened V by 4 bases and J by 6 bases, and 15 bases separated the two germline ends. This CDR3 contains 14 residues. The germline CDR1 and CDR2 sequences are WSHSY and SAAADI. The DNA for the CDR3 is TGCGCCAGCAGTGTTCGGGTCGGGGGTCCTGAAGCTTTCTTT. It is translated as CASSVRVGGPEAFF.

The chain carries TRBV27 and TRBJ1-4; D call uncertain. V was clipped by 2 bases and J by 8 bases, with 9 bases between them. Germline V gene data show CDR1 as MNHEY and CDR2 as SMNVEV (reference sequence). The CDR3 runs to 13 residues. CDR3: CASSLGFYEKLFF. DNA of the CDR3: TGTGCCAGCAGTTTAGGGTTTTACGAAAAACTGTTTTTT. Combining the CDR3 with reference TRBV27 and TRBJ1-4 gives the whole variable domain EAQVTQNPRYLITVTGKKLTVTCSQNMNHEYMSWYRQDPGLGLRQIYYSMNVEVTDKGDVPEGYKVSRKEKRNFPLILESPSPNQTSLYFCASSLGFYEKLFFGSGTQLSVL.

V is TRBV30 and J is TRBJ1-2; tentative D call: TRBD1 (5 bases). The length of the CDR3 is 14 residues. Germline CDR1 reads GTSNPN; CDR2 reads SVGIG (reference sequence). Trimming took off 4 bases at V and 8 bases at J, with 20 bases between the two ends. The CDR3 region has the DNA TGTGCCTGGAATAGTAAGGGGATCCCGAGAGGCTACACCTTC. It encodes CAWNSKGIPRGYTF.

This clone was observed a few times. This chain uses TRBV2 with TRBJ1-1; D uncertain. V was trimmed by 6 bases and J by 5 bases, leaving 7 bases between them. The V gene's germline CDR1 is SNHLY and CDR2 FYNNEI. The CDR3 is made up of 11 amino acids. The CDR3 nucleotides read TGTGCCAGCAGGACACGGACTGAAGCTTTCTTT. Translation gives CASRTRTEAFF.

Only one count was recorded for this clone. J is TRBJ1-1 and V is TRBV29-1; D not certain. Trimming pared 1 base from V and 5 bases from J, leaving 14 bases between. CDR3 length: 14 amino acids. Germline V gene sequence: CDR1 SQVTM, CDR2 ANQGSEA. The CDR3 loop reads CSVEVPAFATEAFF. The CDR3 DNA reads as TGCAGCGTTGAAGTGCCCGCTTTCGCGACTGAAGCTTTCTTT. The whole variable domain, remainder taken from reference TRBV29-1 and TRBJ1-1, is SAVISQKPSRDICQRGTSLTIQCQVDSQVTMMFWYRQQPGQSLTLIATANQGSEATYESGFVIDKFPISRPNLTFSTLTVSNMSPEDSSIYLCSVEVPAFATEAFFGQGTRLTVV.

The gene calls are TRBV7-9 and TRBJ2-7; the match to TRBD2 covers 11 bases. CDR1 SEHNR and CDR2 FQNEAQ come from the germline V gene (reference sequence). The CDR3 loop spans 15 amino acids. Unmatched junction bases numbered 5, after V lost 5 bases and J lost 2 bases. CDR3 loop: CASSSIAGGPYEQYF. CDR3 DNA: TGTGCCAGCAGCAGCATAGCGGGAGGGCCCTACGAGCAGTACTTC.

This chain connects TRBV4-1 to TRBJ2-1; D gene ambiguous. V was trimmed by 0 bases and J by 5 bases, leaving 11 bases between them. The CDR3 runs 15 residues. The germline gives CDR1 MGHRA, CDR2 YSYEKL. The CDR3 here is CASSQEVARNNEQFF. Here the CDR3 DNA reads TGCGCCAGCAGCCAAGAAGTGGCCAGGAACAATGAGCAGTTCTTC.

The chain carries TRBV2 and TRBJ1-6; 10 bases are a match to TRBD1. With V trimmed by 8 bases and J by 5 bases, 3 bases remained unmatched. This CDR3 has 14 residues. CDR1 SNHLY and CDR2 FYNNEI come from the germline V gene. In DNA, the CDR3 is TGTGCCAGCGGGACAGGGGAGAATAATTCACCCCTCCACTTT. Protein product: CASGTGENNSPLHF.

The chain has TRBV2 and TRBJ2-7, with TRBD1 matching over 12 bases. Unmatched junction bases numbered 6, after V lost 4 bases and J lost 8 bases. The CDR3 has 14 amino acids. CDR1 and CDR2 from the germline V gene are SNHLY and FYNNEI. The DNA for the CDR3 is TGTGCCAGCAGTGGTTCGGGACAGGGGGCACAGCAGTACTTC. It is translated as CASSGSGQGAQQYF.

The rearrangement links TRBV7-9 to TRBJ2-7, with TRBD1 matching over 7 bases. Germline CDR1 SEHNR, CDR2 FQNEAQ (reference sequence). This CDR3 spans 15 amino acids. The ends lost 7 bases at V and 3 bases at J; junction bases unmatched: 12. The CDR3 loop reads CASTSGGSPIYEQYF. In nucleotides, the CDR3 is TGTGCCAGCACCTCAGGGGGAAGCCCCATCTACGAGCAGTACTTC. The full variable domain, its missing parts supplied by reference TRBV7-9 and TRBJ2-7, is DTGVSQNPRHKITKRGQNVTFRCDPISEHNRLYWYRQTLGQGPEFLTYFQNEAQLEKSRLLSDRFSAERPKGSFSTLEIQRTEQGDSAMYLCASTSGGSPIYEQYFGPGTRLTVT.